This entry is about one T cell receptor (beta chain). The antigen remains unidentified. Germline CDR1 is MNHEY and CDR2 is SMNVEV (reference sequence). Trimming at V came to 10 bases and at J to 4 bases, leaving 16 bases not matched to a gene. The CDR3 has 17 amino acids. The record originates from a study of cytomegalovirus exposure and HLA in healthy donors. Study-level results: The study recorded 150 to 200 TCR beta chains that were cytomegalovirus-associated. About 90% or about 30% of the time was how often most TCR beta V segments were productive, according to an earlier analysis.

The primer mix had 60 Vbeta and 13 Jbeta primers. Clones were read by immunoSEQ multiplex PCR, and TCRdb kept only the in-frame ones, dropping some. The sample records 150,000 to 200,000 clones, about 80% being singletons. The chain couples TRBV27 to TRBJ1-1, with 12 bases fitting TRBD1. The TCR originated in a woman aged 40 to 49 in good health and CMV-seronegative. Sequenced: PBMCs. DNA of the CDR3: TGTGCCACAAGCCCCGGGACAGGGGGCCCTAGGGGCACTGAAGCTTTCTTT. It specifies CATSPGTGGPRGTEAFF.